The 8 T cell receptor beta chains given below trace back to one sample, sequenced in a study of regulatory T cells in long-lasting Graves disease. Combining iRepertoire HTBI primers with Arm-PCR of CDR3 regions, the authors built TCR beta libraries. Using its own MiXCR run on the multiplex PCR reads, TCRdb lists one record per CDR3 protein. The sample gives almost 450,000 distinct CDR3 sequences, roughly 17% of which show up once; roughly 10% is in the top ten. Time point in this sample: newly diagnosed GD, antithyroid drugs for less than 3 months. PBMCs were the source of the RNA used for TCR sequencing. Another study also made use of these data, one on T cells in Graves' hyperthyroidism and ophthalmopathy.

The sequencing used peripheral blood mononuclear cells (PBMCs), collected at new diagnosis, from a patient treated with antithyroid drugs. Receptor source: a woman in her 30s with Graves disease.

The sample holds many counts of this clonotype. This chain's CDR3 is CSALGRGAVYEQYF. The CDR3 region has the DNA TGCAGTGCTCTTGGTCGGGGCGCAGTCTACGAGCAGTACTTC. The genes are TRBV20-1 and TRBJ2-7; either TRBD1 or TRBD2 may fit D (5 bases each). With 5 bases removed from V and 3 bases from J, the gap between germline ends came to 17 bases. The germline gives CDR1 DFQATT, CDR2 SNEGSKA (reference sequence). The CDR3 has 14 residues.

This clonotype was detected ten times or more. The CDR3 loop reads CASSAGQGLYEQYF. CDR3 DNA: TGTGCCAGCAGCGCCGGACAGGGGCTTTACGAGCAGTACTTC. This sequence joins TRBV9 and TRBJ2-7; TRBD1 matches at 9 bases. V was pared by 3 bases and J by 4 bases, with 5 bases of the junction left unmatched. This CDR3 is 14 amino acids long. Germline CDR1 is SGDLS and CDR2 is YYNGEE.

About this clonotype itself: A much larger clone differs by one base, so this may be a read error. This rearrangement joins TRBV10-3 to TRBJ2-5, with D perhaps TRBD1 (6 bases). V lost 5 bases to trimming and J lost 4 bases, with 8 bases between them. Germline CDR1 reads ENHRY; CDR2 reads SYGVKD. The CDR3 is 12 amino acids. CDR3 DNA sequence: TGTGCCATCAGTACAGGGCTAGAGACCCAGTACTTC. Translated, it gives CAISTGLETQYF.

The chain uses TRBV29-1 and TRBJ2-7, with TRBD2 matching 9 bases. This CDR3 is built from 12 residues. V lost 7 bases, J lost 3 bases, and 4 bases stayed unmatched. The germline V gene encodes CDR1 SQVTM and CDR2 ANQGSEA. DNA of the CDR3: TGCAGCGCGACTAGCGGTTACTACGAGCAGTACTTC. Translating it yields CSATSGYYEQYF.

There are a few counts of this clonotype. This rearrangement joins TRBV5-4 to TRBJ2-3, with 12 nucleotides matching TRBD1. The V and J ends lost 4 bases and 5 bases, in that order; junction bases with no gene match: 11. The CDR3 loop spans 17 amino acids. The V gene's germline CDR1 is SGHNT and CDR2 YYREEE (reference sequence). In DNA form, the CDR3 reads TGTGCCAGCAGCCTGTATCACGGGACAGGGGGCCTAGATACGCAGTATTTT. This gives the protein CASSLYHGTGGLDTQYF.

This clonotype was counted ten times or more. The chain has TRBV11-2 and TRBJ2-1, with D perhaps matching TRBD2 (5 bases). This CDR3 is built from 15 residues. Germline V CDR1 and CDR2: SGHAT, FQNNGV. Trimming shortened V by 5 bases and J by 2 bases, and 13 bases separated the two germline ends. CDR3 in DNA: TGTGCCAGCAGCCTAGCCAAGGGCCCCTACAATGAGCAGTTCTTC. This encodes CASSLAKGPYNEQFF.

Details on this clonotype: This likely reflects a read error, since a far larger clone is one base away. The gene calls are TRBV28 and TRBJ2-3; 10 bases are a match to TRBD2. Germline V gives CDR1 MDHEN, CDR2 SYDVKM. CDR3 length: 15 amino acids. The V gene end was trimmed by 5 bases and the J gene end by 14 bases; junction bases not matched to a gene: 16. The CDR3 coding sequence is TGTGCCAGCAGTGAGGCTAGCGGGAGTTCGATACGCTTGTATTTT. Amino acids: CASSEASGSSIRLYF.

The chain couples TRBV20-1 to TRBJ1-5, with D tentatively TRBD1 (5 bases). Germline lookup yields CDR1 DFQATT and CDR2 SNEGSKA (reference sequence). V was trimmed by 5 bases and J by 9 bases, leaving 17 bases between them. CDR3 length: 13 amino acids. The DNA of the CDR3 is TGCAGTGCTTCCAGGGTTGGCGGGGGGCCCCAGCATTTT. It is translated as CSASRVGGGPQHF.